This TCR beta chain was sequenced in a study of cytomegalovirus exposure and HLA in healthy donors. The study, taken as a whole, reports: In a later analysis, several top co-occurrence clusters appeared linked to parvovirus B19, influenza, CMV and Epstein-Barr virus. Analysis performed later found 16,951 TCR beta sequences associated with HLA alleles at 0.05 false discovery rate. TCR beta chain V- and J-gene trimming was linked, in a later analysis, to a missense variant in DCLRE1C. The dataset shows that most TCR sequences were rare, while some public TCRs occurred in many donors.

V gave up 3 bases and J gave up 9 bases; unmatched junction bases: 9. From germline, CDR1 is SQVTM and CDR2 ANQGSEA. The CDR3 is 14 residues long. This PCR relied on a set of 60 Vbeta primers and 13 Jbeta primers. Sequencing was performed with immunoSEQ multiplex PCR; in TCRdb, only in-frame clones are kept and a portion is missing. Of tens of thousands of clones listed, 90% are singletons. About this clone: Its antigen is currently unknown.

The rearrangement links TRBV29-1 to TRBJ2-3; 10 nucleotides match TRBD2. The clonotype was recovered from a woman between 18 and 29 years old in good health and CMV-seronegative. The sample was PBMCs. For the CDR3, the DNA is TGCAGCGTTGATTTCGTATTAGCGGGAGGCACGCAGTATTTT. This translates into CSVDFVLAGGTQYF.